This T cell receptor beta chain was retrieved from a study of beta chain features in type 1 diabetes. As regards this clone: Its antigen is unidentified.

One heparinised blood draw, averaging about 116 mL, came from each donor. Study-level points and caveats: The naive, central memory and Treg TCRB repertoires looked more alike in patients than they did in healthy donors. Resolution of whether HLA type affects TCRB rearrangement was not achieved here. Moderate but significant shortening of TCRB CDR3s was recorded in all four CD4+ subsets from Type 1 diabetes patients.

Germline V CDR1 and CDR2: MRHNA, SNTAGT. This CDR3 is built from 17 residues. The ends were cut back, 8 bases at V and 0 bases at J, with 21 bases in the middle. cDNA synthesis used the whole RNA isolate, giving expressed TCRB sequences. The average output of naive, central memory and regulatory T cell samples was several million reads. Using immunoSEQ multiplex PCR, the repertoire was profiled, and TCRdb retains in-frame clones only, with some absent. The sample comprises 680,000 or so clones, over 10% of which are singletons, and 0.022% rests with the top ten. This chain joins TRBV6-4 and TRBJ2-3; perhaps TRBD2 as D (6 bases). This clonotype was sampled from a man aged 18-30 years with type 1 diabetes. The specimen was naive CD4+ T cells from blood. This chain's CDR3 is CASSRLVTLTSTDTQYF. The DNA of the CDR3 is TGTGCCAGCTCCCGACTAGTTACCTTGACTAGCACAGATACGCAGTATTTT.